Listed below are T cell receptor beta chains from one sample, sequenced in a study of blood T cell repertoires in COVID-19. Repertoires were generated with immunoSEQ multiplex PCR, while TCRdb's copy carries only in-frame clones and drops some. The sample has 150,000 to 200,000 clones, 80% to 90% seen once. The specimen was peripheral blood. The receptor set was obtained from a man in his sixties with acute or convalescent COVID-19. Each CDR3 is given with its conserved first and last residue. D genes are given only for firm matches. Clone size is stated in some rows and not others, as once, few, many or a class when expanded.

>NA|TRBV6-6|TRBD1|TRBJ1-5
CASSRDRLNQPQHF
TGTGCCAGCAGCCGGGACAGGCTGAATCAGCCCCAGCATTTT
>NA|TRBV24-1|TRBD1|TRBJ1-5
CATSDATGRNQPQHF
TGTGCCACCAGTGACGCGACAGGGAGGAACCAGCCCCAGCATTTT
>NA|TRBV30|NA|TRBJ1-2
CAWSPGILYGYTF
TGTGCCTGGAGTCCAGGGATACTCTATGGCTACACCTTC
>once|TRBV6-5|NA|TRBJ1-1
CASSRLEGTEAFF
TGTGCCAGCAGCAGACTAGAGGGCACTGAAGCTTTCTTT
>NA|TRBV9|NA|TRBJ1-2
CASSVDPLGGRALSYTF
TGTGCCAGCAGCGTAGACCCCCTGGGTGGCAGGGCTCTAAGCTACACCTTC
>NA|TRBV27|NA|TRBJ2-1
CASSSTGNEQFF
TGTGCCAGCAGTTCAACCGGCAATGAGCAGTTCTTC
>few|TRBV18|NA|TRBJ1-2
CASSPTLDRNYGYTF
TGTGCCAGCTCACCTACCCTCGACAGGAACTATGGCTACACCTTC
>NA|TRBV3-1/TRBV3-2|NA|TRBJ2-5
CASSHRGAGETQYF
TGTGCCAGCAGCCACCGGGGGGCGGGGGAGACCCAGTACTTC
>NA|TRBV6-1|NA|TRBJ1-1
CASSEEDMNTEAFF
TGTGCCAGCAGTGAAGAGGACATGAACACTGAAGCTTTCTTT
>NA|TRBV24-1|NA|TRBJ1-1
CATSQDMNTEAFF
TGTGCCACCTCACAGGACATGAACACTGAAGCTTTCTTT
>NA|TRBV4-2|NA|TRBJ1-1
CASSKGQLNTEAFF
TGTGCCAGCAGTAAGGGGCAGTTGAACACTGAAGCTTTCTTT
>NA|TRBV5-3|TRBD1|TRBJ2-1
CARSLGQERCRYEQFF
TGTGCCAGAAGCTTAGGACAGGAGAGGTGTAGGTATGAGCAGTTCTTC
>NA|TRBV27|TRBD1|TRBJ1-1
CASSLYRGGGQGTAFF
TGTGCCAGCAGTTTATATAGGGGAGGTGGACAGGGTACAGCTTTCTTT
>NA|TRBV27|TRBD1|TRBJ1-4
CASSSINRGPEKLFF
TGTGCCAGCAGTTCGATAAACAGGGGTCCTGAAAAACTGTTTTTT
>once|TRBV18|NA|TRBJ1-1
CASSPTTGPMNTEAFF
TGTGCCAGCTCACCGACGACAGGACCCATGAACACTGAAGCTTTCTTT
>NA|TRBV2|NA|TRBJ1-6
CASSEWAGEHNSPLHF
TGTGCCAGCAGTGAGTGGGCAGGGGAACATAATTCACCCCTCCACTTT
>once|TRBV19|TRBD1|TRBJ1-1
CASSALPGQRNTEAFF
TGTGCCAGTAGTGCCCTCCCGGGACAGAGGAACACTGAAGCTTTCTTT
>NA|TRBV7-3|NA|TRBJ2-2
CASSLMRTGELFF
TGTGCCAGCAGCTTAATGAGGACCGGGGAGCTGTTTTTT
>NA|TRBV7-6|TRBD1|TRBJ1-1
CASSLPRTGNTEAFF
TGTGCCAGCAGCTTACCCCGGACAGGAAACACTGAAGCTTTCTTT
>NA|TRBV19|NA|TRBJ1-1
CARRRGGWDTEAFF
TGTGCCAGACGACGTGGAGGTTGGGACACTGAAGCTTTCTTT
>NA|TRBV9|NA|TRBJ1-1
CASSPQTATTEAFF
TGTGCCAGCAGCCCGCAGACAGCAACCACTGAAGCTTTCTTT
>once|TRBV19|TRBD2|TRBJ2-1
CASARLAGDTYNEQFF
TGTGCCAGTGCCCGACTAGCGGGAGACACCTACAATGAGCAGTTCTTC
>NA|TRBV27|TRBD2|TRBJ2-7
CASPSSIPGTISYEQYF
TGTGCCAGCCCAAGCAGTATCCCCGGGACTATCTCCTACGAGCAGTACTTC
>few|TRBV19|TRBD1|TRBJ1-4
CATSRRGQENEKLFF
TGTGCCACCTCCCGACGGGGACAGGAGAATGAAAAACTGTTTTTT
>NA|TRBV4-1|NA|TRBJ1-3
CASSQDTGSFSGNTIYF
TGCGCCAGCAGCCAAGACACCGGTTCTTTCTCTGGAAACACCATATATTTT
>NA|TRBV5-1|NA|TRBJ1-1
CASSGYGQSMNTEAFF
TGCGCCAGCAGCGGCTACGGACAGTCCATGAACACTGAAGCTTTCTTT
>few|TRBV2|NA|TRBJ2-7
CASRDYVHYEQYF
TGTGCCAGCAGGGACTATGTCCACTACGAGCAGTACTTC
>many|TRBV2|TRBD1|TRBJ1-6
CASTEGAGVNSPLHF
TGTGCCAGCACCGAGGGGGCAGGGGTGAATTCACCCCTCCACTTT
>NA|TRBV4-1|TRBD2|TRBJ2-5
CASSQPAGGRRETQYF
TGCGCCAGCAGCCAACCTGCGGGAGGGAGGCGCGAGACCCAGTACTTC
>NA|TRBV28|TRBD1|TRBJ1-2
CATSGTGSSRLYGYTF
TGTGCTACCTCCGGGACAGGTAGTTCCCGGCTCTATGGCTACACCTTC
>NA|TRBV19|TRBD2|TRBJ2-1
CASSIGLAVYNEQFF
TGTGCCAGTAGTATTGGGCTAGCGGTCTACAATGAGCAGTTCTTC
>NA|TRBV4-2|NA|TRBJ2-7
CASSQDEQYEQYF
TGTGCCAGCAGCCAAGATGAGCAATACGAGCAGTACTTC
>NA|TRBV19|NA|TRBJ1-2
CASSIRGDSDYTF
TGTGCCAGTAGTATACGTGGGGACTCGGACTACACCTTC
>NA|TRBV30|TRBD2|TRBJ2-7
CAWARGGSSYEQYF
TGTGCCTGGGCTCGGGGGGGGAGCTCCTACGAGCAGTACTTC
>NA|TRBV3-1/TRBV3-2|NA|TRBJ2-5
CASRKQGYQETQYF
TGTGCCAGCAGGAAACAGGGTTACCAAGAGACCCAGTACTTC
>NA|TRBV4-2|NA|TRBJ2-7
CATPLAGRSYEQYF
TGTGCCACTCCTTTGGCGGGACGATCCTACGAGCAGTACTTC
>NA|TRBV3-1/TRBV3-2|NA|TRBJ2-2
CASSLRTTNTGELFF
TGTGCCAGCAGCCTCCGGACTACGAACACCGGGGAGCTGTTTTTT
>few|TRBV28|NA|TRBJ2-3
CASSLLRAGDTQYF
TGTGCCAGCAGTTTACTTCGGGCGGGGGATACGCAGTATTTT
>NA|TRBV10-3|NA|TRBJ2-7
CAISDRGEQYF
TGTGCCATCAGTGACAGGGGCGAGCAGTACTTC